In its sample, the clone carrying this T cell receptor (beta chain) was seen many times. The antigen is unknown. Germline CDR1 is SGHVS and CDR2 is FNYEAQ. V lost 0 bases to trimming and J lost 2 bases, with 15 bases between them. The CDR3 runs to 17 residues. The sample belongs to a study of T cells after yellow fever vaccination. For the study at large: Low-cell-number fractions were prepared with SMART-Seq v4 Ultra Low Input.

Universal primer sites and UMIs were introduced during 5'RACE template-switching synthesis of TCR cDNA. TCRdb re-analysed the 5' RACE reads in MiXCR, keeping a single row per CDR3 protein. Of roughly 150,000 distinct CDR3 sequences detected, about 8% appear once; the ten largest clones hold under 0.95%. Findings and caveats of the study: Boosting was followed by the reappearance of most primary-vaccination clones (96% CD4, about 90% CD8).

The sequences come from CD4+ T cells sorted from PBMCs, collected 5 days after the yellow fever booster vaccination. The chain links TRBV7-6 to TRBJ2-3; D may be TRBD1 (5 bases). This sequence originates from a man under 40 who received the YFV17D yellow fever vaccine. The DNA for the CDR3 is TGTGCCAGCAGCTTAGCGGGTCGGGTCAGGGCCACAGATACGCAGTATTTT. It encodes CASSLAGRVRATDTQYF.